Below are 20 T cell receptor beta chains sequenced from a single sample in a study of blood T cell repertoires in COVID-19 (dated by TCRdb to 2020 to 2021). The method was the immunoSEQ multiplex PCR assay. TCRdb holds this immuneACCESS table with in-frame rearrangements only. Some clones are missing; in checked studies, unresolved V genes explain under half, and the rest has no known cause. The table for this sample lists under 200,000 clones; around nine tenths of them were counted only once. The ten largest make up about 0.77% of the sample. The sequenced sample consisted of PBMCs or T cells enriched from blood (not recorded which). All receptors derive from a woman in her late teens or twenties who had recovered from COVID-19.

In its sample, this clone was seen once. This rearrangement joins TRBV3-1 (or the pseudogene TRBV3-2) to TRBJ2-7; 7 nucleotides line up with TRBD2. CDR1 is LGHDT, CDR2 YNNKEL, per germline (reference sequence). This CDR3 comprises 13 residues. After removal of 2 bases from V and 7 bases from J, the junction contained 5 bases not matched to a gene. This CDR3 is CASSQRTRREQYF. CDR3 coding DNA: TGTGCCAGCAGCCAACGGACTAGACGGGAGCAGTACTTC.

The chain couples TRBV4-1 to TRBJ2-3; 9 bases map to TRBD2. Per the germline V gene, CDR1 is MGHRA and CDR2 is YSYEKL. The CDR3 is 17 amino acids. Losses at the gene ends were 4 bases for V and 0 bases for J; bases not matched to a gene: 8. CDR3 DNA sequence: TGCGCCAGCAGCCTGCGGGTGGCGGGGGGGAGCACAGATACGCAGTATTTT. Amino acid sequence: CASSLRVAGGSTDTQYF.

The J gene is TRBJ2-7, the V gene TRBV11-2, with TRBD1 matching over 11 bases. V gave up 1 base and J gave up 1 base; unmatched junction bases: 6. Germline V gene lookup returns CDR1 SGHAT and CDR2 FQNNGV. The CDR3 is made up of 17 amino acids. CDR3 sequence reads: CASSLGGQGGTSYEQYF. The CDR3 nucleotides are TGTGCCAGCAGCTTAGGGGGACAGGGGGGAACTTCCTACGAGCAGTACTTC.

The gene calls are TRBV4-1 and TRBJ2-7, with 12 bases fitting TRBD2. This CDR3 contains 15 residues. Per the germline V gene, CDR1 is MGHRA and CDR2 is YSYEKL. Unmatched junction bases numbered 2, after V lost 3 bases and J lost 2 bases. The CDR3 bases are TGCGCCAGCAGCCAGCTAGCGGGAGGGACCTACGAGCAGTACTTC. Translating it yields CASSQLAGGTYEQYF.

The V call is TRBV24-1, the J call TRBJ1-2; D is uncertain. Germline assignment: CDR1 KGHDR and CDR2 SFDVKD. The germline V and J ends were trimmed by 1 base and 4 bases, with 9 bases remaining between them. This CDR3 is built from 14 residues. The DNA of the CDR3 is TGTGCCACCAGTGATTTTTCGAGTAGCTATGGCTACACCTTC. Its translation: CATSDFSSSYGYTF.

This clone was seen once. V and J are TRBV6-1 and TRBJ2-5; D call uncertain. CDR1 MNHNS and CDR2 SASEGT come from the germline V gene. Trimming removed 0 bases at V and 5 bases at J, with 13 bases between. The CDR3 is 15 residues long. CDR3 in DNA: TGTGCCAGCAGTGAAGCACACTCCGGCGGCGAGACCCAGTACTTC. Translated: CASSEAHSGGETQYF.

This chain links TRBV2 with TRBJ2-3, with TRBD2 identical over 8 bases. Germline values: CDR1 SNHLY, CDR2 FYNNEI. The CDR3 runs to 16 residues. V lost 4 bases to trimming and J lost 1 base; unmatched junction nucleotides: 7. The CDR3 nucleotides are TGTGCCAGCAGTGCGATTCCGACTAGCGGCACAGATACGCAGTATTTT. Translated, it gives CASSAIPTSGTDTQYF.

CDR3 protein: CAISEGRSSYEQYF. CDR3 DNA: TGTGCCATCAGTGAGGGCAGAAGCTCCTACGAGCAGTACTTC. V is TRBV10-3 and J is TRBJ2-7; D call uncertain. This CDR3 region has 14 residues. In germline, CDR1 is ENHRY, CDR2 SYGVKD. Trimming pared 2 bases from V and 0 bases from J, leaving 8 bases between.

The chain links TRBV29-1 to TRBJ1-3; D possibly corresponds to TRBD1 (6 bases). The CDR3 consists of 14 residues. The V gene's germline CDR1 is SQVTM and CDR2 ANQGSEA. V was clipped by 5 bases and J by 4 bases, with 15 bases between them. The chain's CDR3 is CSVRGGEWGNTIYF. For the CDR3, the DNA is TGCAGCGTTCGAGGGGGAGAATGGGGAAACACCATATATTTT.

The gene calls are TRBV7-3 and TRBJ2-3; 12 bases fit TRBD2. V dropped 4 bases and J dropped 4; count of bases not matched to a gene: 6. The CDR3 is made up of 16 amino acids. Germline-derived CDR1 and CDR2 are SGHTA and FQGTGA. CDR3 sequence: CASSSLGLAGPDTQYF. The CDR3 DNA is TGTGCCAGCAGCTCTTTAGGACTAGCGGGGCCAGATACGCAGTATTTT.

In DNA form, the CDR3 reads TGTGCCAGCAGCCAGGGGACCAACTACGAGCAGTACTTC. Its translation: CASSQGTNYEQYF. The V and J genes are TRBV5-5 and TRBJ2-7; a weak D match, TRBD1 (6 bases). The CDR3 is 13 amino acids. Germline-derived CDR1 and CDR2 are SGHKS and YYEKEE (reference sequence). V was shortened by 4 bases and J by 3 bases, with 11 bases between the two germline ends.

The CDR3 sequence is CASSLRGDLHKVHYEQYF. The CDR3 DNA sequence: TGTGCCAGCAGTTTACGGGGAGACCTACACAAAGTCCACTACGAGCAGTACTTC. The rearrangement uses TRBV27 and TRBJ2-7; D is perhaps TRBD2 (5 bases). The CDR3 has 18 amino acids. Trimming removed 2 bases at V and 3 bases at J, with 23 bases between. Germline-derived CDR1 and CDR2 are MNHEY and SMNVEV (reference sequence).

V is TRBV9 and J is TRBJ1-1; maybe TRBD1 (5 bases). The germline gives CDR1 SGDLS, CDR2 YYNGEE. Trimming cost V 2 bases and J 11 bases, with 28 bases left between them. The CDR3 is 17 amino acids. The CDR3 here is CASSVLGGADSGSAAFF. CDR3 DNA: TGTGCCAGCAGCGTTCTGGGAGGGGCGGATTCGGGATCCGCGGCTTTCTTT.

DNA of the CDR3: TGTGCCAGCAAAAGCGGGACACGAAATTCACCCCTCCACTTT. It specifies CASKSGTRNSPLHF. This chain links TRBV2 with TRBJ1-6; tentative D call: TRBD1 (6 bases). From germline, CDR1 is SNHLY and CDR2 FYNNEI. This CDR3 has 14 amino acids. The ends were cut back, 7 bases at V and 7 bases at J, with 14 bases in the middle.

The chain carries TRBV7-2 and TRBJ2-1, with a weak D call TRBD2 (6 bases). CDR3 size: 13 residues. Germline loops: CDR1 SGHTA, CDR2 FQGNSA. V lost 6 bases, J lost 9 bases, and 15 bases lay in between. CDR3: CASRTGLSGEQFF. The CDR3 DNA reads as TGTGCCAGCAGAACGGGACTCTCGGGTGAGCAGTTCTTC.

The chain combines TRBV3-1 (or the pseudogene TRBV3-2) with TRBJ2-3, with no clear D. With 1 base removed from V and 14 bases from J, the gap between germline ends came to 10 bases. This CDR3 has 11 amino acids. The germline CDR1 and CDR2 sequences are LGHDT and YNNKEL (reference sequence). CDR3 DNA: TGTGCCAGCAGCCAAGGTAGCTGGTTGTATTTT. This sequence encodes CASSQGSWLYF.

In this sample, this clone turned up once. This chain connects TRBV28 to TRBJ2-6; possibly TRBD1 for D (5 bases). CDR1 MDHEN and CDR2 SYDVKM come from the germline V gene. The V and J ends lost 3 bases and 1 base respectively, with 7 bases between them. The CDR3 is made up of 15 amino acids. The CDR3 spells CASSFGASGANVLTF. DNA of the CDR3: TGTGCCAGCAGTTTTGGGGCTTCTGGGGCCAACGTCCTGACTTTC.

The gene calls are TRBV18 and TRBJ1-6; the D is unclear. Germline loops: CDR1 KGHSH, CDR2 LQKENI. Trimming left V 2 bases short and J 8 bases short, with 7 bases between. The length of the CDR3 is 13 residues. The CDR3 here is CASSPSTDSPLHF. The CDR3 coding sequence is TGTGCCAGCTCACCAAGTACGGATTCACCCCTCCACTTT.

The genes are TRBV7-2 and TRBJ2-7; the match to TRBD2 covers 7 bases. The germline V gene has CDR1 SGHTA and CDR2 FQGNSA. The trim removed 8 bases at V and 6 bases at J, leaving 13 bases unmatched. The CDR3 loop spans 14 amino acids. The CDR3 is CASLGGSGLLEQYF. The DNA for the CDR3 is TGTGCCAGCCTCGGCGGGAGTGGATTGCTCGAGCAGTACTTC.

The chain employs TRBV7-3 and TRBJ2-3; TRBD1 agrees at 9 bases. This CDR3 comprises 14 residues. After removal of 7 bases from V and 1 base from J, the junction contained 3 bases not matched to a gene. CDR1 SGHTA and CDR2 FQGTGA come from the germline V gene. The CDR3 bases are TGTGCCAGCAAGAGGACAGGGGGCACAGATACGCAGTATTTT. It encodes CASKRTGGTDTQYF.